This T cell receptor beta chain was retrieved from a study of blood T cell repertoires in COVID-19. Study in general: The samples span acute and convalescent COVID-19 from the United States, Italy and Spain. T cells, B-cell-depleted T cells, or PBMCs provided the cDNA or gDNA that served as material.

In the authors' methods: Estimated nucleated cell counts came from reference gene primer amplification. Clones were read by immunoSEQ multiplex PCR, and TCRdb kept only the in-frame ones, dropping some. The V and J calls and clone size were taken over from that table, and D and trimming were inferred from the DNA. The sample holds about 190,000 clones, 87% seen once. The sample comprised peripheral blood. The receptor was isolated from a man aged 60-69 years with active or convalescent COVID-19.

CDR3 DNA sequence: TGTGCCAGCAGCAGGACAGGGACCAACAATGAGCAGTTCTTC. It encodes CASSRTGTNNEQFF. The chain links TRBV3-1 (or the pseudogene TRBV3-2) to TRBJ2-1, with 8 bases lining up with TRBD1. V was clipped by 5 bases and J by 5 bases; unmatched bases: 5. Germline loops: CDR1 LGHDT, CDR2 YNNKEL (reference sequence). This CDR3 is 14 amino acids long.